One and the same sample provided the 4 T cell receptor beta chains below, sequenced in a study of cytomegalovirus exposure and HLA in healthy donors. Primers included in the PCR were 60 Vbeta and 13 Jbeta primers. TCRdb's copy holds only in-frame clones and misses some; the assay was immunoSEQ multiplex PCR. The table has 150,000 to 180,000 clones, about four fifths seen once. Sequencing was carried out using PBMCs. Every receptor here comes from a man in his thirties or forties in good health and CMV-seropositive.

This clone came up once. The rearrangement links TRBV9 to TRBJ2-5; D gene ambiguous. Germline V gene data show CDR1 as SGDLS and CDR2 as YYNGEE. V was shortened by 3 bases and J by 2 bases, with 5 bases between the two germline ends. The CDR3 is 12 amino acids. The CDR3 coding sequence is TGTGCCAGCAGCGCCGGTCAAGAGACCCAGTACTTC. Its translation is CASSAGQETQYF.

This clone appeared a single time. J is TRBJ2-6 and V is TRBV7-2, with TRBD2 matching over 8 bases. The V segment lost 2 bases and the J segment 5 bases; nucleotides outside the gene matches: 11. The germline V gene encodes CDR1 SGHTA and CDR2 FQGNSA. The CDR3 totals 18 residues. The CDR3 region has the DNA TGTGCCAGCAGCTTACCGACCGGGACTAGACTCTGGGCCAACGTCCTGACTTTC. Protein product: CASSLPTGTRLWANVLTF.

This chain joins TRBV7-9 and TRBJ1-5, with D possibly matching TRBD1 (5 bases). V lost 1 base and J lost 3, with 7 bases in between. This CDR3 has 14 amino acids. Per germline, CDR1 SEHNR and CDR2 FQNEAQ (reference sequence). The CDR3 sequence is CASSLGQLNQPQHF. The CDR3 region has the DNA TGTGCCAGCAGCTTAGGACAGCTCAATCAGCCCCAGCATTTT.

V is TRBV6-5 and J is TRBJ1-1; TRBD1 matches at 8 bases. V lost 2 bases to trimming and J lost 1 base; unmatched junction nucleotides: 3. The CDR3 covers 15 residues. Germline CDR1 reads MNHEY; CDR2 reads SVGAGI. The CDR3 coding sequence is TGTGCCAGCAGTTACGGGACAGGAGGGAACACTGAAGCTTTCTTT. It codes for CASSYGTGGNTEAFF.